Below, 23 T cell receptor beta chains from the same sample are listed, as sequenced in a study of PD-1 blockade in classical Hodgkin lymphoma. Each and every patient relapsed after autologous stem cell transplantation, and patients got differing brentuximab vedotin exposure. CD4+ T cells were purified from thawed PBMCs by negative selection. TCRdb's copy holds only in-frame clones and misses some; the assay was immunoSEQ multiplex PCR. The table includes some 26,000 clones, roughly 84% detected once. The material sequenced was CD4+ T cells from blood, taken at baseline. These receptors originate from a human donor with classical Hodgkin lymphoma.

CDR3 nucleotides: TGTGCCAGCAGTGATCCGGGGGGCTGGAGTGGCTACACCTTC. Protein: CASSDPGGWSGYTF. V and J are TRBV2 and TRBJ1-2; perhaps TRBD1 as D (6 bases). This CDR3 has 14 amino acids. Germline-derived CDR1 and CDR2 are SNHLY and FYNNEI. V lost 3 bases and J lost 7, with 15 bases in between.

This rearrangement joins TRBV9 to TRBJ1-6, with TRBD1 identical over 8 bases. This CDR3 spans 14 amino acids. Trimming cost V 6 bases and J 5 bases; bases outside gene matches: 4. Germline values: CDR1 SGDLS, CDR2 YYNGEE. Written as DNA, the CDR3 is TGTGCCAGCACCGGACAGGGAAATAATTCACCCCTCCACTTT. Encoded protein: CASTGQGNNSPLHF.

CDR3 in DNA: TGTGCCAGCAGGGTGAGGGACAGGGGGCAAGGCTACACCTTC. This codes for CASRVRDRGQGYTF. The chain carries TRBV6-1 and TRBJ1-2, with TRBD1 matching 12 bases. The germline V gene encodes CDR1 MNHNS and CDR2 SASEGT. Trimming removed 6 bases from V and 8 bases from J; junction bases left unmatched: 7. The CDR3 runs 14 residues.

This chain connects TRBV6-5 to TRBJ1-1; no reliable D call. This CDR3 has 11 residues. Germline values: CDR1 MNHEY, CDR2 SVGAGI. V lost 8 bases, J lost 1 base, and 5 bases lay in between. The CDR3 here is CASFKNTEAFF. The CDR3 DNA reads TGTGCCAGCTTCAAGAACACTGAAGCTTTCTTT.

The V call is TRBV5-1, the J call TRBJ1-5; D gene unclear. The CDR3 covers 15 residues. The V gene's germline CDR1 is SGHRS and CDR2 YFSETQ. Trimming took off 0 bases at V and 2 bases at J, with 9 bases between the two ends. The CDR3 DNA follows: TGCGCCAGCAGCTTGGGGCATTCGGGCAATCAGCCCCAGCATTTT. Residues: CASSLGHSGNQPQHF.

Concerning this clone itself: Germline is not matched at one junction end, which may reflect a read error. V is TRBV27 and J is TRBJ2-7; 7 nucleotides line up with TRBD1. The germline CDR1 and CDR2 sequences are MNHEY and SMNVEV (reference sequence). This CDR3 contains 14 residues. The CDR3: CASSSVRRDRFLSF. In DNA, the CDR3 is TGTGCCAGCAGTTCCGTGCGCCGGGACAGATTTTTATCCTTC.

The V and J genes are TRBV7-2 and TRBJ1-5; unclear D gene. V was trimmed by 7 bases and J by 6 bases, leaving 13 bases between them. The germline gives CDR1 SGHTA, CDR2 FQGNSA. This CDR3 comprises 13 residues. This chain's CDR3 is CASTRQEGQPQHF. CDR3 in DNA: TGTGCCAGCACCCGACAAGAGGGTCAGCCCCAGCATTTT. The full variable domain, rest sourced from reference TRBV7-2 and TRBJ1-5, is GAGVSQSPSNKVTEKGKDVELRCDPISGHTALYWYRQSLGQGLEFLIYFQGNSAPDKSGLPSDRFSAERTGGSVSTLTIQRTQQEDSAVYLCASTRQEGQPQHFGDGTRLSIL.

Comment on this clone: The sample holds other DNA sequences that translate to the same CDR3. The CDR3, as DNA: TGTGCCAGCTCACCGGGGGTTGGCACTGAAGCTTTCTTT. Its protein is CASSPGVGTEAFF. This chain joins TRBV18 and TRBJ1-1; perhaps TRBD1 as D (5 bases). CDR1 KGHSH and CDR2 LQKENI come from the germline V gene. The V gene lost 3 bases and the J gene lost 4 bases, with 9 bases spanning the gap. This CDR3 spans 13 amino acids.

The V and J genes are TRBV2 and TRBJ1-5, with D possibly being TRBD1 (5 bases). The germline V gene encodes CDR1 SNHLY and CDR2 FYNNEI. The CDR3 spans 13 residues. Deletions cut 6 bases from V and 3 bases from J, with 9 bases between. The CDR3 sequence: CASSPDNNQPQHF. The CDR3 DNA reads TGTGCCAGCAGCCCGGACAACAATCAGCCCCAGCATTTT.

The rearrangement uses TRBV6-1 and TRBJ1-2; the match to TRBD1 covers 10 bases. CDR1 is MNHNS and CDR2 is SASEGT in the germline V gene. J gave up 8 bases and V 7 bases, and 7 bases lay outside the gene matches. This CDR3 comprises 13 residues. The CDR3 DNA sequence: TGTGCCAGCAAACCGGGACAGGGGCGAGGCTACACCTTC. Protein product: CASKPGQGRGYTF.

J is TRBJ1-4 and V is TRBV9; TRBD1 matches 7 bases. The CDR3 totals 16 residues. V lost 3 bases, J lost 7 bases, and 12 bases stayed unmatched. The germline gives CDR1 SGDLS, CDR2 YYNGEE. The CDR3 loop is CASSATGEGGGEKLFF. The CDR3 region has the DNA TGTGCCAGCAGCGCTACAGGGGAGGGTGGAGGTGAAAAACTGTTTTTT.

The V call is TRBV6-6, the J call TRBJ1-1, with no clear D. The V and J ends lost 6 bases and 1 base respectively, with 12 bases between them. The CDR3 has 14 amino acids. Germline lookup yields CDR1 MNHNY and CDR2 SVGAGI (reference sequence). Here the CDR3 DNA reads TGTGCCAGCAGGATGGAGGAGCCGAACACTGAAGCTTTCTTT. This sequence encodes CASRMEEPNTEAFF.

This chain links TRBV29-1 with TRBJ1-2; 10 bases are shared with TRBD1. The V segment lost 4 bases and the J segment 8 bases; nucleotides outside the gene matches: 4. The CDR3 runs to 12 residues. Germline values: CDR1 SQVTM, CDR2 ANQGSEA. CDR3 in amino acids: CSVGQGAGGYTF. CDR3 sequence (DNA): TGCAGCGTTGGACAGGGGGCGGGAGGCTACACCTTC.

This clone came up once. This chain connects TRBV6-5 to TRBJ2-7, with TRBD1 matching over 7 bases. Germline V gene sequence: CDR1 MNHEY, CDR2 SVGAGI. V lost 8 bases, J lost 5 bases, and 12 bases stayed unmatched. This CDR3 contains 14 residues. CDR3 amino acids: CASRAGTAPHEQYF. CDR3 coding DNA: TGTGCCAGCCGAGCCGGGACAGCCCCTCACGAGCAGTACTTC.

This chain connects TRBV5-4 to TRBJ2-6; D unresolved. Germline-derived CDR1 and CDR2 are SGHNT and YYREEE (reference sequence). V was trimmed by 2 bases and J by 1 base, leaving 1 base between them. This CDR3 region has 13 residues. The CDR3 is CASSLSGANVLTF. The CDR3 coding sequence is TGTGCCAGCAGCTTATCTGGGGCCAACGTCCTGACTTTC.

The rearrangement links TRBV5-3 to TRBJ2-3, with unresolved D. TRBV5-3 counts as an open reading frame of uncertain function. V shed 4 bases and J shed 2 bases, with 5 bases lying between them. This CDR3 contains 12 residues. The CDR3 sequence: CARSVDTDTQYF. As DNA, the CDR3 is TGTGCCAGAAGCGTCGACACAGATACGCAGTATTTT.

The chain joins TRBV19 to TRBJ2-2; no definite D call. The V and J ends lost 7 bases and 3 bases respectively, with 3 bases between them. The CDR3 loop spans 11 amino acids. The germline V gene encodes CDR1 LNHDA and CDR2 SQIVND (reference sequence). The CDR3 spells CASTYTGELFF. CDR3 coding DNA: TGTGCCAGTACCTACACCGGGGAGCTGTTTTTT.

This sequence joins TRBV20-1 and TRBJ2-1; D is perhaps TRBD2 (5 bases). Trimming left V 6 bases short and J 8 bases short, with 11 bases between. The CDR3 sequence is 11 residues long. Germline assignment: CDR1 DFQATT and CDR2 SNEGSKA (reference sequence). The CDR3 nucleotides read TGCAGTGCGGCGGGCTTCGATGAGCAGTTCTTC. This translates into CSAAGFDEQFF.

V gene TRBV9 combines with J gene TRBJ1-2; 7 nucleotides line up with TRBD1. The CDR3 loop spans 14 amino acids. Per the germline V gene, CDR1 is SGDLS and CDR2 is YYNGEE. Germline trimming cut 3 bases from V and 2 bases from J; bases unmatched to any gene: 4. CDR3 sequence reads: CASSGEGQNYGYTF. In DNA, the CDR3 is TGTGCCAGCAGCGGAGAGGGACAGAACTATGGCTACACCTTC.

V and J are TRBV30 and TRBJ2-3; no clear D gene. In germline, CDR1 is GTSNPN, CDR2 SVGIG (reference sequence). Trimming took 1 base from V and 2 from J, leaving 10 bases between them. This CDR3 region has 14 residues. CDR3 loop: CAWSGISLTDTQYF. Written as DNA, the CDR3 is TGTGCCTGGAGTGGGATCTCACTCACAGATACGCAGTATTTT.

The rearrangement uses TRBV19 and TRBJ1-2; no firm D call. CDR3 size: 14 residues. Germline-derived CDR1 and CDR2 are LNHDA and SQIVND (reference sequence). The V end was cut by 0 bases, the J end by 5 bases, with 10 bases between. The CDR3 loop reads CASSIDGGWYGYTF. Here the CDR3 DNA reads TGTGCCAGTAGTATAGATGGAGGGTGGTATGGCTACACCTTC.

This chain joins TRBV7-3 and TRBJ2-2; 8 bases line up with TRBD2. With 5 bases clipped from V and 4 bases from J, the junction kept 9 bases outside the gene matches. Germline-derived CDR1 and CDR2 are SGHTA and FQGTGA. There are 16 residues in the CDR3. The CDR3 DNA is TGTGCCAGCAGCCCTCGGGGGGGAACGGGCACCGGGGAGCTGTTTTTT. Translated, it gives CASSPRGGTGTGELFF.

This chain connects TRBV6-1 to TRBJ2-5; no reliable D call. The CDR3 spans 15 residues. With 2 bases removed from V and 1 base from J, the gap between germline ends came to 11 bases. Germline V CDR1 and CDR2: MNHNS, SASEGT. This CDR3 reads CASSELYGTQETQYF. The CDR3 nucleotides are TGTGCCAGCAGTGAACTCTACGGCACCCAAGAGACCCAGTACTTC.